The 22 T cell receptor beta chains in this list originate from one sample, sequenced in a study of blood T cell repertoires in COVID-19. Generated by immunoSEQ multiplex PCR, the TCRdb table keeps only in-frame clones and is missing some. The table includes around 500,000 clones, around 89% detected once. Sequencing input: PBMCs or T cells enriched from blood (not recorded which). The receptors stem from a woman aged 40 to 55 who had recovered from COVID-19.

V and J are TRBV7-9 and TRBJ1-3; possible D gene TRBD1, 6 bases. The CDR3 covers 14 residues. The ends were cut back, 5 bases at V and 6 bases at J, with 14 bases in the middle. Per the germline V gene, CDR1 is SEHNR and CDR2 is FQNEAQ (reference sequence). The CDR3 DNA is TGTGCCAGCAGCCGGGCGGGGGGCGAAAACACCATATATTTT. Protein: CASSRAGGENTIYF.

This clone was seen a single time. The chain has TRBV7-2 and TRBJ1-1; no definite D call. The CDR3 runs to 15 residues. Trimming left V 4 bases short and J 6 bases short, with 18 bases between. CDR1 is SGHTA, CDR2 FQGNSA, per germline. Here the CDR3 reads CASSSARVKRAEAFF. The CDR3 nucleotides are TGTGCCAGCAGCTCGGCGAGGGTCAAGAGGGCTGAAGCTTTCTTT.

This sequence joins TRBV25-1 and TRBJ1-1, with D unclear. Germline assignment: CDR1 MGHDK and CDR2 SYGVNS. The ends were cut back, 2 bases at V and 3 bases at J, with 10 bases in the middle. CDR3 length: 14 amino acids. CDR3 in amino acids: CASSERYGHTEAFF. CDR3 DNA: TGTGCCAGCAGTGAAAGATATGGGCACACTGAAGCTTTCTTT.

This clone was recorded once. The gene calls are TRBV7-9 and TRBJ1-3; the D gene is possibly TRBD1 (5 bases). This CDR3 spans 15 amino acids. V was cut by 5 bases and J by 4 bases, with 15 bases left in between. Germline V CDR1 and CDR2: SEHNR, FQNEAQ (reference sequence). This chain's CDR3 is CASSRTGGGGNTIYF. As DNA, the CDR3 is TGTGCCAGCAGCCGGACTGGGGGAGGAGGAAACACCATATATTTT.

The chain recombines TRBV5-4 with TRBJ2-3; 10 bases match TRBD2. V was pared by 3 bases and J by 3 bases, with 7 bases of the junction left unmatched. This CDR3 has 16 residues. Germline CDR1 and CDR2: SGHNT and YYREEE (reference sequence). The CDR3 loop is CASSSKREGGTDTQYF. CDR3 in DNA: TGTGCCAGCAGCTCCAAGCGGGAGGGCGGGACAGATACGCAGTATTTT.

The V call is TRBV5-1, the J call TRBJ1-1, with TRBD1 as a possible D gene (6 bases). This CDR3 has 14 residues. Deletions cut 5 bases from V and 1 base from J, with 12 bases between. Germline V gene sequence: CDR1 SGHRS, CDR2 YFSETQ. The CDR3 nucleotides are TGCGCCAGCAGAGGCCAGACAGGGAACACTGAAGCTTTCTTT. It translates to CASRGQTGNTEAFF.

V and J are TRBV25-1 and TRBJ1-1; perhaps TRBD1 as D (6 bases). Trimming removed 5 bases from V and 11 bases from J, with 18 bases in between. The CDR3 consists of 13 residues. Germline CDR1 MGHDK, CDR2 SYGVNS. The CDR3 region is CASSTPIQGKAFF. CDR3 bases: TGTGCCAGCAGTACACCAATACAGGGCAAGGCTTTCTTT.

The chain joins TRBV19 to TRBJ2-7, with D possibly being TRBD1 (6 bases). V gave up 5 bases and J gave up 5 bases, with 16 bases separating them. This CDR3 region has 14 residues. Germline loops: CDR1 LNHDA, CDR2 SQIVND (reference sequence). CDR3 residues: CASSAGQKHHEQYF. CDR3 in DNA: TGTGCCAGTAGTGCTGGACAGAAACACCACGAGCAGTACTTC.

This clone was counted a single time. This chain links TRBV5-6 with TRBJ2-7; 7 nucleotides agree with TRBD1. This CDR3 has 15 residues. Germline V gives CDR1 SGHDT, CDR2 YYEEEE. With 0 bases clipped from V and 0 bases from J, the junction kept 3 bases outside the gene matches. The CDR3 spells CASSLGPGGSYEQYF. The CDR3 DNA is TGTGCCAGCAGCTTGGGGCCAGGGGGCTCCTACGAGCAGTACTTC.

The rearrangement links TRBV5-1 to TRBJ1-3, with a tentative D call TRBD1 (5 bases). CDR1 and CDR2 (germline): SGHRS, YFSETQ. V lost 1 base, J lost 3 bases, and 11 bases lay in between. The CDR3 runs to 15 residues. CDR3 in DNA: TGCGCCAGCAGCTTGACCCGGGGGGTTGGAAACACCATATATTTT. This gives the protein CASSLTRGVGNTIYF.

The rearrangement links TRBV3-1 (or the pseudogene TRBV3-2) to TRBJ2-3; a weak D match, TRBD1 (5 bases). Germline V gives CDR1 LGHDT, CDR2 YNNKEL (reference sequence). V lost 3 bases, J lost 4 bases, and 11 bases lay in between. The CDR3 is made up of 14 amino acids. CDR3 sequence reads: CASSQNQGPDTQYF. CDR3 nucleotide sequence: TGTGCCAGCAGCCAGAACCAGGGTCCAGATACGCAGTATTTT.

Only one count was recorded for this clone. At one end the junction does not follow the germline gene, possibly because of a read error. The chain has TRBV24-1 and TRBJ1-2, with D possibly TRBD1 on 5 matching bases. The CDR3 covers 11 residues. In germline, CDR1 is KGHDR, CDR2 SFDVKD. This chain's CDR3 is CATSDPDIYLF. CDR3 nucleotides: TGTGCCACCAGTGACCCGGACATCTACCTCTTC.

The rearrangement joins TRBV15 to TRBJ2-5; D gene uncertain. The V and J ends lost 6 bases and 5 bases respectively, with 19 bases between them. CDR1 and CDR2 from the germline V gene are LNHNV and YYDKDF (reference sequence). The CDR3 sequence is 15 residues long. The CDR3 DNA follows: TGTGCCACCAGTCACCTAACTCAATACGGGGAGACCCAGTACTTC. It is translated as CATSHLTQYGETQYF.

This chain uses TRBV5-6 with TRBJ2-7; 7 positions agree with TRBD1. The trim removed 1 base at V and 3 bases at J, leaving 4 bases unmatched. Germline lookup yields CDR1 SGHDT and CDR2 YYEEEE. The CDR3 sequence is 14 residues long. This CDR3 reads CASSLSGQYYEQYF. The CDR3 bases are TGTGCCAGCAGCTTGTCGGGACAGTACTACGAGCAGTACTTC.

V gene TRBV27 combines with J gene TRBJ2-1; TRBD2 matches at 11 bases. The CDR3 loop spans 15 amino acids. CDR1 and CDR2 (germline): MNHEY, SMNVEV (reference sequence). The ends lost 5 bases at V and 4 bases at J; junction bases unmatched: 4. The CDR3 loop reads CASSDSGRGYNEQFF. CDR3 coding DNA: TGTGCCAGCAGTGATAGCGGGAGGGGATACAATGAGCAGTTCTTC.

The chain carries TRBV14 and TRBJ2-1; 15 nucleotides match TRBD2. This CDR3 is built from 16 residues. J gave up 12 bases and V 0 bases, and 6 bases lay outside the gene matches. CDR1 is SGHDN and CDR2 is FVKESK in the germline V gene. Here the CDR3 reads CASSQEGTSGRRGQFF. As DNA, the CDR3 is TGTGCCAGCAGCCAAGAGGGGACTAGCGGGAGGAGGGGGCAGTTCTTC.

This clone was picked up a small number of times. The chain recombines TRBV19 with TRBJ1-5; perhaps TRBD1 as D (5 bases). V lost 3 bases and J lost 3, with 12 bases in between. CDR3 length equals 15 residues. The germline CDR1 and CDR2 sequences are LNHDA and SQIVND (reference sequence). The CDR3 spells CASSMGQGINQPQHF. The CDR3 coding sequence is TGTGCCAGTAGTATGGGGCAGGGAATCAATCAGCCCCAGCATTTT.

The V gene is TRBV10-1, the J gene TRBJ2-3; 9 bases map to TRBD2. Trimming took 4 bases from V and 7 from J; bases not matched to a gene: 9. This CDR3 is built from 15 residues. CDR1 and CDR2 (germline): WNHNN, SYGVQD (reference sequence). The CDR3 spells CASSVLAGRTNTQYF. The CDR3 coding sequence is TGCGCCAGCAGTGTACTAGCGGGCCGGACTAATACGCAGTATTTT.

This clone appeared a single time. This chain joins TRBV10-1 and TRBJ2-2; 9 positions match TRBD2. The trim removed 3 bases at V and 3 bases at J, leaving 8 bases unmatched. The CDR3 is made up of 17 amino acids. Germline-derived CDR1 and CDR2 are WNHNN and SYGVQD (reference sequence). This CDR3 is CASSDTPGLADTGELFF. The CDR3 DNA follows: TGCGCCAGCAGTGATACCCCGGGACTAGCCGACACCGGGGAGCTGTTTTTT.

The CDR3 sequence: CASSLDGGETQYF. The CDR3 DNA sequence: TGTGCCAGCAGCCTGGACGGGGGGGAGACCCAGTACTTC. This rearrangement joins TRBV5-4 to TRBJ2-5; 7 bases are shared with TRBD2. The germline gives CDR1 SGHNT, CDR2 YYREEE (reference sequence). The CDR3 is made up of 13 amino acids. The junction had 5 bases not matched to a gene; V was cut back by 4 bases and J by 5 bases.

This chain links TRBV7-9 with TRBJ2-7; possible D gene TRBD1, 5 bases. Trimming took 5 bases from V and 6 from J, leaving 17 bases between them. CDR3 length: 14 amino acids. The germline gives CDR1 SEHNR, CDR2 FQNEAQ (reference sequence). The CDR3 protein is CASSNTRGGGEQYF. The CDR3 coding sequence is TGTGCCAGCAGCAATACAAGGGGCGGTGGCGAGCAGTACTTC.

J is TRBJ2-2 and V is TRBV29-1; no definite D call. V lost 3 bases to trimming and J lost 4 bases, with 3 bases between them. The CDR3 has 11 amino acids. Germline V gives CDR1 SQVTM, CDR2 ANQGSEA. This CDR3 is CSVERTGELFF. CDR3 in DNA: TGCAGCGTTGAGCGCACCGGGGAGCTGTTTTTT.